The present T cell receptor (beta chain) was sequenced within a study of OX40 agonist ivuxolimab in advanced cancers. Notes on the research overall: The costimulatory receptor OX40 (CD134) was targeted by ivuxolimab, a fully human IgG2 agonistic monoclonal antibody. Intravenous ivuxolimab was administered to patients every 2 weeks at six dose levels: 0.01, 0.1, 0.3, 1.5, 3 and 10 mg/kg. Of the approximately 50 dose-escalation patients, hepatocellular carcinoma was present in 19, melanoma in approximately 15, renal cell carcinoma in 9 and head and neck cancer in 9. The dose-escalation cohort was around 83% male with a mean age of roughly 62 years, ranging from roughly 23 to 79. Prior anti-PD-1, anti-PD-L1 or anti-CTLA-4 therapy was permitted, and checkpoint inhibitors had been received by around 40% of dose-escalation patients. Three dose-escalation patients achieved partial responses, one with hepatocellular carcinoma and two with cutaneous melanoma. The purpose of peripheral TCRbeta sequencing was to test whether ivuxolimab changed TCR sequence diversity and led to clonal T-cell expansion. The monotherapy dose-escalation portion (N ≈ 56 patients) of the phase I ivuxolimab trial is reported in the paper. Here is what the overall study found, with its caveats: After ivuxolimab, more expanded clones were found on average in CD8+ T cells than in CD4+ T cells. In partial responders in the 0.1-3.0 mg/kg groups, normalized peripheral clonal expansion was found to be among the lowest, especially among CD8+ T cells. At doses of 0.1 to 3.0 mg/kg, clonal expansion of both CD4+ and CD8+ blood T cells was observed from baseline to week 6. Antigen specificity was not determined for the clonally expanded peripheral T cells. Low levels of normalized T-cell clonal expansion were also shown by some nonresponding patients.

The germline V gene (reference sequence) specifies LNHDA as CDR1 and SQIVND as CDR2. Spanning cysteine to phenylalanine, the CDR3 consists of 16 amino acids. Only CDR3 DNA remains: 48 bases, in frame from the first base. Relative to germline, V is missing 4 bases and J is missing 4 bases, with 7 bases of the junction outside any gene match. Patients with autoimmune disease history or receiving systemic immunosuppression were excluded from the trial. Peripheral blood for TCR sequencing was collected from all dose cohorts at baseline, on cycle 4 day 1, and on cycle 7 day 1. The samples were drawn from a first-in-human, open-label, multicenter phase I dose-escalation trial of ivuxolimab. The trial enrolled adults with locally advanced or metastatic head and neck squamous cell, hepatocellular, melanoma or renal cell carcinoma. CD4+ and CD8+ T cells were sorted separately from peripheral blood before TCR sequencing.

Genomic DNA was isolated from the sorted cells so that the TCRbeta CDR3 region could be sequenced. The immunoSEQ Assay was used to sequence the TCRbeta CDR3 regions. The table was pulled from immuneACCESS by TCRdb, which kept in-frame rearrangements only. Such tables lose some clones; where checked, under half of the loss comes from unresolved V genes, and the rest has no known cause. Here the sample has tens of thousands of clones; about 80% occur a single time. About 1.5% of the sample goes to the ten largest clones. As for this clone: Its antigen is still unknown. No base qualities exist here, and no much larger clone lies one base off it.

The sequence joins TRBV19 to TRBJ2-1; 10 central nucleotides agree with TRBD2. The origin of this receptor is an adult with an advanced solid tumor such as melanoma, head and neck, liver or kidney cancer. Specimen: CD4+ or CD8+ T cells sorted from blood, collected in a trial of the OX40 agonist ivuxolimab. The CDR3 has the sequence CASSSYSAGGYNEQFF. The DNA sequence follows: TGTGCCAGTAGTAGTTACTCAGCGGGAGGGTACAATGAGCAGTTCTTC.